This T cell receptor beta chain was recovered during a study of vaccination and CD4 T cells after COVID-19. Study as a whole: The stimulating agents, overlapping spike peptides, came from SARS-CoV-2, HCoV-NL63, HCoV-OC43 and HCoV-229E.

The assay that was used to sequence DNA from cultured CD4+ T cells was the Oncomine TCR Beta short-read assay. TCRdb called the PCR reads again in MiXCR, with one record for every CDR3 protein. Found here are fewer than 25,000 distinct CDR3 sequences, 30% to 40% of them singletons; the top ten hold just under 30%. This clonotype came up a few times. The target antigen is unknown. Time point indicated: late sampling 161 to 241 days after vaccination in a few convalescent patients. Treatment indicated: roughly 10-day PBMC culture with coronavirus spike peptide pools or control peptides (ViraFEST assay). This sample comprised CD4+ T cells from blood, cultured in vitro, obtained about 7 months after SARS-CoV-2 vaccination. The source of this sequence is a human donor who had recovered from COVID-19.

Here the CDR3 DNA reads TGTGCCAGCAGCCAATCCCTGGCCCCAGATACGCAGTATTTT. Its protein product is CASSQSLAPDTQYF. V usage is TRBV7-2 and J usage is TRBJ2-3; D gene unclear. The CDR3 has 14 residues. Looked up from germline, CDR1 is SGHTA and CDR2 is FQGNSA. The ends were cut back, 5 bases at V and 4 bases at J, with 13 bases in the middle.